A selection of T cell receptor beta chains follows, all from one sample in a study of blood T cell repertoires in COVID-19. TCRdb's copy holds only in-frame clones and misses some; the assay was immunoSEQ multiplex PCR. The data contain roughly 700,000 clones, around 89% of them singletons. The sequenced sample was peripheral blood. The receptors were gathered from a young woman with acute or convalescent COVID-19. The CDR3 runs from the conserved cysteine through the conserved F or W. A D gene is named only where the DNA matches it firmly. The size entry is marked missing in some rows and otherwise reads once, few, many or a size class.

V: TRBV12-5; length: 13; D: -; J: TRBJ1-5; size: -; DNA: TGTGCTAGTGGTTTGGGGGGGGAAAAACCCCAGCATTTT; CDR3: CASGLGGEKPQHF
V: TRBV11-2; length: 15; D: -; J: TRBJ1-1; size: -; DNA: TGTGCCAGCAGCTTGTTACAGGGAATTGGAACTGAAGCTTTCTTT; CDR3: CASSLLQGIGTEAFF
V: TRBV7-9; length: 15; D: TRBD1; J: TRBJ1-1; size: -; DNA: TGTGCCAGCAGCTTTCAGGGGGCGATGAACACTGAAGCTTTCTTT; CDR3: CASSFQGAMNTEAFF
V: TRBV30; length: 14; D: -; J: TRBJ1-6; size: -; DNA: TGTGCCTGGAGGATCCGGACAAAGAATTCACCCCTCCACTTT; CDR3: CAWRIRTKNSPLHF
V: TRBV6-2/TRBV6-3; length: 12; D: -; J: TRBJ1-1; size: -; DNA: TGTGCCAGCAGCAGCGGGAAGTTAGAAGCTTTCTTT; CDR3: CASSSGKLEAFF
V: TRBV6-4; length: 13; D: -; J: TRBJ1-5; size: -; DNA: TGTGCCAGCTCTAATTACAGTGCTGGGCCCCAGCATTTT; CDR3: CASSNYSAGPQHF
V: TRBV9; length: 15; D: -; J: TRBJ1-2; size: -; DNA: TGTGCCAGCAGCGTAGCAGGTGGGCAGGGTTATGGCTACACCTTC; CDR3: CASSVAGGQGYGYTF
V: TRBV5-6; length: 16; D: -; J: TRBJ1-1; size: -; DNA: TGTGCCAGCAGCTTGGGGGGTGCGGGTTGGGGCACTGAAGCTTTCTTT; CDR3: CASSLGGAGWGTEAFF
V: TRBV18; length: 15; D: -; J: TRBJ2-1; size: -; DNA: TGTGCCAGCTCACCAGTTAGTAGAGACTACAATGAGCAGTTCTTC; CDR3: CASSPVSRDYNEQFF
V: TRBV5-6; length: 14; D: -; J: TRBJ1-6; size: -; DNA: TGTGCCAGCAGCCCGCAGGGGCGGAATTCACCCCTCCACTTT; CDR3: CASSPQGRNSPLHF
V: TRBV4-2; length: 16; D: TRBD2; J: TRBJ2-3; size: once; DNA: TGTGCCAGCAGCCTGACCTGGCGGGGGGCGGGTGATACGCAGTATTTT; CDR3: CASSLTWRGAGDTQYF
V: TRBV2; length: 15; D: TRBD1; J: TRBJ1-5; size: once; DNA: TGTGCCAGCACAAGCGAAGGACAGGGGGATCAGCCCCAGCATTTT; CDR3: CASTSEGQGDQPQHF
V: TRBV27; length: 12; D: -; J: TRBJ1-2; size: once; DNA: TGTGCCAGCAGTTTTACAGGGAATGGCTACACCTTC; CDR3: CASSFTGNGYTF
V: TRBV19; length: 15; D: -; J: TRBJ1-2; size: -; DNA: TGTGCCAGTAGTATAGGGACTCCTTCTAACTATGGCTACACCTTC; CDR3: CASSIGTPSNYGYTF
V: TRBV14; length: 11; D: -; J: TRBJ1-2; size: -; DNA: TGTGCCAGCAGCCAAGGAGGTGGCTACACCTTC; CDR3: CASSQGGGYTF
V: TRBV20-1; length: 10; D: -; J: TRBJ1-2; size: -; DNA: TGCAGTGCTAGGAGCGTGGACTACACCTTC; CDR3: CSARSVDYTF
V: TRBV12-3/TRBV12-4; length: 13; D: TRBD1; J: TRBJ2-1; size: once; DNA: TGTGCCAGCGGACAGGGGCTGGACAATGAGCAGTTCTTC; CDR3: CASGQGLDNEQFF
V: TRBV7-8; length: 13; D: -; J: TRBJ2-4; size: -; DNA: TGTGCCAGCAGCTTTACTCCGGAAAACATTCAGTACTTC; CDR3: CASSFTPENIQYF
V: TRBV14; length: 17; D: TRBD1; J: TRBJ1-2; size: -; DNA: TGTGCCAGCAGCCACAATTCCCGGGACAGGGCCCTATATGGCTACACCTTC; CDR3: CASSHNSRDRALYGYTF
V: TRBV11-2; length: 17; D: TRBD1; J: TRBJ2-7; size: -; DNA: TGTGCCAGCAGCTTGTCCGTCCAACAGGGACAGTTTTACGAGCAGTACTTC; CDR3: CASSLSVQQGQFYEQYF
V: TRBV6-5; length: 14; D: TRBD1; J: TRBJ1-1; size: -; DNA: TGTGCCAGCAGTTACCGACAGGGGAACACTGAAGCTTTCTTT; CDR3: CASSYRQGNTEAFF
V: TRBV4-3; length: 15; D: TRBD1; J: TRBJ1-4; size: -; DNA: TGCGCCAGCAGCCAACAGACAGGGTTGGATGAAAAACTGTTTTTT; CDR3: CASSQQTGLDEKLFF
V: TRBV30; length: 13; D: TRBD2; J: TRBJ2-1; size: -; DNA: TGTGCCCGGGCGGGGGGACCGGGCTTTGAGCAGTTCTTC; CDR3: CARAGGPGFEQFF
V: TRBV2; length: 14; D: -; J: TRBJ2-2; size: once; DNA: TGTGCCAGCAGGGGGGGAGTGAACACCGGGGAGCTGTTTTTT; CDR3: CASRGGVNTGELFF
V: TRBV5-5; length: 18; D: -; J: TRBJ2-7; size: -; DNA: TGTGCCAGCAGCTGGCCGCAGGGTATCTCGGCTAGCTCCTACGAGCAGTACTTC; CDR3: CASSWPQGISASSYEQYF
V: TRBV7-2; length: 15; D: -; J: TRBJ1-1; size: -; DNA: TGTGCCAGCAGCTTAGTGGGGAGCGGGAACACTGAAGCTTTCTTT; CDR3: CASSLVGSGNTEAFF
V: TRBV14; length: 14; D: -; J: TRBJ1-5; size: -; DNA: TGTGCCAGCAGCTCCCGGGGAATCGGGCAGCCCCAGCATTTT; CDR3: CASSSRGIGQPQHF
V: TRBV5-6; length: 13; D: -; J: TRBJ1-1; size: -; DNA: TGTGCCAGCAGCTTGGCCGGGGTGAACCAAGCTTTCTTT; CDR3: CASSLAGVNQAFF
V: TRBV6-5; length: 15; D: -; J: TRBJ2-7; size: -; DNA: TGTGCCAGCAGTTACAGGTTAGGGGCTACCTACGAGCAGTACTTC; CDR3: CASSYRLGATYEQYF
V: TRBV4-2; length: 15; D: -; J: TRBJ1-1; size: -; DNA: TGTGCCAGCAGCCAAGATAGGGGCTTGAACACTGAAGCTTTCTTT; CDR3: CASSQDRGLNTEAFF
V: TRBV5-1; length: 17; D: TRBD1; J: TRBJ1-3; size: -; DNA: TGCGCCAGCAGCTCGGCGTTTCAGGGGGCGAGAGGAAACACCATATATTTT; CDR3: CASSSAFQGARGNTIYF
V: TRBV20-1; length: 12; D: -; J: TRBJ1-2; size: -; DNA: TGCAGTGCTAGTGGACAGTTCTATGGCTACACCTTC; CDR3: CSASGQFYGYTF
V: TRBV2; length: 15; D: TRBD1; J: TRBJ1-5; size: -; DNA: TGTGCCAGCAGTGGGACAGGGCGAGGCAATCAGCCCCAGCATTTT; CDR3: CASSGTGRGNQPQHF
V: TRBV13; length: 14; D: -; J: TRBJ1-2; size: -; DNA: TGTGCCAGCAGCTTAGGCCGTTCCCTATATGGCTACACCTTC; CDR3: CASSLGRSLYGYTF
V: TRBV11-2; length: 14; D: -; J: TRBJ2-7; size: -; DNA: TGTGCCAGCAGCTTAGATGGCGGGGCTCTCGAGCAGTACTTC; CDR3: CASSLDGGALEQYF
V: TRBV4-1; length: 15; D: TRBD1; J: TRBJ1-4; size: once; DNA: TGCGCCAGCAGCCAGGCAGACAGGGATAATGAAAAACTGTTTTTT; CDR3: CASSQADRDNEKLFF
V: TRBV28; length: 14; D: -; J: TRBJ1-5; size: -; DNA: TGTGCCAGCACCGCCCAGAGGAGCAATCAGCCCCAGCATTTT; CDR3: CASTAQRSNQPQHF
V: TRBV7-6; length: 15; D: TRBD2; J: TRBJ2-7; size: -; DNA: TGTGCCAGCAGCCCGAGCGGGGGGGCCTTCGGGGAGCAGTACTTC; CDR3: CASSPSGGAFGEQYF
V: TRBV7-9; length: 12; D: -; J: TRBJ2-7; size: -; DNA: TGTGCCAGCAGCTACTTAGACTACGAGCAGTACTTC; CDR3: CASSYLDYEQYF
V: TRBV5-1; length: 13; D: -; J: TRBJ1-1; size: -; DNA: TGCGCCAGCAGCTTGTATCCGGAGACTGAAGCTTTCTTT; CDR3: CASSLYPETEAFF
V: TRBV9; length: 16; D: -; J: TRBJ1-3; size: -; DNA: TGTGCCAGCAGCCCCTACAGGTTTACCTCTGGAAACACCATATATTTT; CDR3: CASSPYRFTSGNTIYF
V: TRBV7-2; length: 15; D: -; J: TRBJ1-1; size: -; DNA: TGTGCCAGCAGCTTAGAGGGGATACTGAACACTGAAGCTTTCTTT; CDR3: CASSLEGILNTEAFF
V: TRBV11-2; length: 14; D: -; J: TRBJ1-2; size: -; DNA: TGTGCCAGCAGCCAAACAGACAGCAACTATGGCTACACCTTC; CDR3: CASSQTDSNYGYTF
V: TRBV5-1; length: 14; D: -; J: TRBJ2-7; size: -; DNA: TGCGCCAGCAACCCCCTAGCAGGAACCTACGAGCAGTACTTC; CDR3: CASNPLAGTYEQYF
V: TRBV19; length: 19; D: -; J: TRBJ1-2; size: -; DNA: TGTGCCAGTAGTATTGAGAGTCACCACAGAAGGATAGGGAGCTATGGCTACACCTTC; CDR3: CASSIESHHRRIGSYGYTF
V: TRBV6-1; length: 15; D: -; J: TRBJ1-1; size: -; DNA: TGTGCCAGCAGTGAAGCCGCCTTGACTAACACTGAAGCTTTCTTT; CDR3: CASSEAALTNTEAFF
V: TRBV7-2; length: 14; D: -; J: TRBJ1-5; size: -; DNA: TGTGCCAGCAGCCCATACGGGGGAGATCAGCCCCAGCATTTT; CDR3: CASSPYGGDQPQHF
V: TRBV2; length: 13; D: TRBD1; J: TRBJ1-2; size: once; DNA: TGTGCCAGCAGTGGGGGGACAGCGAGGGGCTACACCTTC; CDR3: CASSGGTARGYTF
V: TRBV11-2; length: 12; D: -; J: TRBJ1-1; size: -; DNA: TGTGCCAGCAAGAGGGAGTCCACTGAAGCTTTCTTT; CDR3: CASKRESTEAFF
V: TRBV4-2; length: 15; D: TRBD1; J: TRBJ1-5; size: -; DNA: TGTGCCAGCAGTCCGGACAGGAATAGCAATCAGCCCCAGCATTTT; CDR3: CASSPDRNSNQPQHF